Listed below are T cell receptor beta chains from one sample, sequenced in a study of blood T cells in healthy people across ages. TCRdb reanalysed the 5' RACE reads using MiXCR and keeps one entry per CDR3 protein. The data show about 680,000 distinct CDR3 sequences, with about half seen just once and about a third held by the top ten. The sequenced sample consisted of blood. These receptors originate from a woman aged 55-69 years in good health. The CDR3 runs from the conserved cysteine through the conserved F or W. The D gene is left open where the match is weak. Size values are once, few and many counts, or a class for expanded clones, and some rows have none.

v_call	j_call	clone_size	d_call	cdr3_aa	cdr3_nt
TRBV7-2	TRBJ1-2	.	.	CASSLVVGPYGYTF	TGTGCCAGCAGCTTAGTGGTGGGGCCTTATGGCTACACCTTC
TRBV18	TRBJ2-3	.	TRBD2	CASSQPGLAGSNTQYF	TGTGCCAGCTCACAGCCGGGACTAGCGGGTAGCAATACGCAGTATTTT
TRBV20-1	TRBJ1-4	.	.	CSARVRNLATNEKLFF	TGCAGTGCTAGAGTCCGGAACCTTGCAACTAATGAAAAACTGTTTTTT
TRBV20-1	TRBJ2-7	.	.	CSASLAGSEQYF	TGCAGTGCTAGCTTAGCCGGGAGCGAGCAGTACTTC
TRBV5-6	TRBJ1-4	.	.	CASSPGPDTQPEKLFF	TGTGCCAGCAGCCCAGGACCGGACACCCAGCCGGAAAAACTGTTTTTT
TRBV3-1	TRBJ2-1	.	TRBD2	CASSQIGLAGSNEQFF	TGTGCCAGCAGCCAAATAGGACTAGCGGGGTCCAATGAGCAGTTCTTC
TRBV29-1	TRBJ1-2	.	TRBD1	CSGRQGQAYGYTF	TGCAGCGGCCGACAGGGTCAGGCCTATGGCTACACCTTC
TRBV20-1	TRBJ1-1	.	.	CSARERRNTEAFF	TGCAGTGCTAGAGAACGCCGGAACACTGAAGCTTTCTTT
TRBV10-3	TRBJ2-1	once	.	CAMSGHSGNEQFF	TGTGCCATGTCCGGGCATTCGGGAAATGAGCAGTTCTTC
TRBV5-1	TRBJ2-2	.	.	CASSLDPSNTGELFF	TGCGCCAGCAGCTTGGACCCGTCGAACACCGGGGAGCTGTTTTTT
TRBV7-8	TRBJ2-1	.	.	CASSLVIQGNEQFF	TGTGCCAGCAGCTTAGTAATCCAAGGGAATGAGCAGTTCTTC
TRBV10-3	TRBJ2-5	few	.	CAISAFLTQETQYF	TGTGCCATCAGTGCCTTCTTGACACAAGAGACCCAGTACTTC
TRBV20-1	TRBJ2-7	.	.	CSARDPGWRTPYEQYF	TGCAGTGCTAGAGACCCGGGGTGGCGGACCCCCTACGAGCAGTACTTC
TRBV27	TRBJ2-3	.	TRBD1	CASNRKGQGADTQYF	TGTGCCAGCAACCGAAAAGGACAGGGGGCAGATACGCAGTATTTT
TRBV7-2	TRBJ2-5	.	.	CASSRRVLSYNEQYF	TGTGCCAGCAGCCGAAGGGTCCTATCCTACAATGAGCAGTACTTC
TRBV27	TRBJ2-7	.	TRBD1	CASSLSAGTGNTYEQYF	TGTGCCAGCAGTTTATCTGCCGGGACAGGGAACACCTACGAGCAGTACTTC
TRBV4-2	TRBJ2-2	.	.	CASSQETGELFF	TGTGCCAGCAGCCAAGAAACCGGGGAGCTGTTTTTT
TRBV10-3	TRBJ2-3	.	.	CAVARTPKKEGTDTQYF	TGTGCCGTCGCCCGGACGCCCAAGAAAGAAGGCACAGATACGCAGTATTTT
TRBV9	TRBJ2-3	few	.	CASSVSYLGTDTQYF	TGTGCCAGCAGCGTGTCGTACCTAGGGACAGATACGCAGTATTTT
TRBV11-2	TRBJ2-3	few	TRBD2	CASSLRGSLPDTQYF	TGTGCCAGCAGCTTGCGCGGGAGCCTCCCAGATACGCAGTATTTT
TRBV6-6	TRBJ2-7	many	TRBD2	CASSSPTSGRHEQYF	TGTGCCAGCAGTTCCCCAACTAGCGGGAGGCACGAGCAGTACTTC
TRBV7-9	TRBJ2-1	.	TRBD2	CASSRLAGTYNEQFF	TGTGCCAGCAGCAGGCTAGCGGGAACCTACAATGAGCAGTTCTTC
TRBV28	TRBJ2-2	.	.	CASSLLNLRTANTGELFF	TGTGCCAGCAGTTTACTCAATCTCAGGACAGCCAACACCGGGGAGCTGTTTTTT
TRBV15	TRBJ2-1	.	.	CATSRDLGLAYNEQFF	TGTGCCACCAGCAGAGATCTGGGGTTGGCTTACAATGAGCAGTTCTTC
TRBV20-1	TRBJ1-1	.	.	CSARASSTEAFF	TGCAGTGCTAGAGCTTCGAGCACTGAAGCTTTCTTT
TRBV5-6	TRBJ2-1	many	TRBD1	CASSLGGGRYNEQFF	TGTGCCAGCAGCTTGGGAGGGGGCCGTTACAATGAGCAGTTCTTC
TRBV10-3	TRBJ2-7	once	TRBD1	CAISEQVTGGGQPQYF	TGTGCCATCAGTGAGCAAGTGACAGGGGGAGGTCAGCCCCAGTACTTC
TRBV7-9	TRBJ2-1	.	.	CAGSLGDSYEQFF	TGTGCCGGCAGCTTGGGAGACTCCTACGAGCAGTTCTTC
TRBV20-1	TRBJ2-7	once	TRBD2	CSARNAAGGISYEQYF	TGCAGTGCTAGAAACGCAGCGGGAGGCATTTCCTACGAGCAGTACTTC
TRBV6-6	TRBJ2-7	.	.	CASSYRTVNEQYF	TGTGCCAGCAGTTACAGGACAGTCAACGAGCAGTACTTC
TRBV9	TRBJ2-7	.	.	CASSADSYNVYEQYF	TGTGCCAGCAGCGCAGACAGCTATAACGTCTACGAGCAGTACTTC
TRBV20-1	TRBJ2-7	.	TRBD2	CSGVGLAEVGEQYF	TGCAGTGGAGTGGGACTAGCGGAAGTAGGCGAGCAGTACTTC
TRBV20-1	TRBJ2-4	.	.	CSGTAGFKNIQYF	TGCAGTGGGACAGCGGGGTTCAAAAACATTCAGTACTTC
TRBV6-2/TRBV6-3	TRBJ1-5	.	TRBD1	CASSYPTGEIGQPQHF	TGTGCCAGCAGTTACCCGACAGGGGAGATTGGTCAGCCCCAGCATTTT
TRBV3-1	TRBJ2-1	.	.	CASSRSISPDEQFF	TGTGCCAGCAGCCGTTCTATCAGCCCGGATGAGCAGTTCTTC
TRBV3-1	TRBJ2-7	.	.	CASSPAFAYEQYF	TGTGCCAGCAGCCCCGCCTTCGCCTACGAGCAGTACTTC
TRBV20-1	TRBJ1-1	.	.	CSARDPMNTEAFF	TGCAGTGCTAGAGACCCAATGAACACTGAAGCTTTCTTT
TRBV5-6	TRBJ1-1	.	TRBD1	CASSSVSGGEETEAFF	TGTGCCAGCAGCTCTGTATCAGGGGGAGAAGAAACTGAAGCTTTCTTT
TRBV7-3	TRBJ2-6	few	TRBD1	CASSLRFRGWANVLTF	TGTGCCAGCAGCTTAAGGTTCAGGGGGTGGGCCAACGTCCTGACTTTC
TRBV7-2	TRBJ2-2	.	TRBD2	CASSLVASGSGAGELFF	TGTGCCAGCAGCTTAGTTGCTAGCGGGAGCGGCGCCGGGGAGCTGTTTTTT
TRBV24-1	TRBJ2-7	.	TRBD1	CATSRTGDHEQYF	TGTGCCACCAGCCGGACAGGGGATCACGAGCAGTACTTC
TRBV29-1	TRBJ2-5	few	.	CSVEAPGVETQYF	TGCAGCGTTGAAGCCCCGGGCGTGGAGACCCAGTACTTC
TRBV6-2/TRBV6-3	TRBJ2-5	.	TRBD1	CASSYSYRGRGQETQYF	TGTGCCAGCAGTTACTCCTACAGGGGGAGAGGGCAAGAGACCCAGTACTTC
TRBV12-3/TRBV12-4	TRBJ1-1	.	.	CASSFLSSTEAFF	TGTGCCAGCAGTTTCCTAAGCAGCACTGAAGCTTTCTTT
TRBV29-1	TRBJ2-3	few	.	CSVGVRGSGDTQYF	TGCAGCGTTGGCGTCCGAGGATCGGGAGATACGCAGTATTTT
TRBV5-1	TRBJ2-1	few	TRBD2	CASSLAGADYNEQFF	TGCGCCAGCAGTTTAGCGGGAGCGGACTACAATGAGCAGTTCTTC
TRBV7-9	TRBJ1-1	.	.	CASSTGGREAFF	TGTGCCAGCAGCACCGGAGGGCGGGAAGCTTTCTTT
TRBV5-1	TRBJ2-4	.	.	CASSFAGGNIQYF	TGCGCCAGCAGCTTTGCGGGTGGAAACATTCAGTACTTC
TRBV6-2/TRBV6-3	TRBJ2-3	.	.	CASSYRGQGPPQYF	TGTGCCAGCAGTTACCGGGGTCAGGGACCCCCGCAGTATTTT
TRBV20-1	TRBJ2-7	.	TRBD1	CSARDVQGRIYEQYF	TGCAGTGCTAGAGATGTACAGGGGAGAATCTACGAGCAGTACTTC
TRBV10-2	TRBJ1-1	.	.	CASSNREDTEAFF	TGCGCCAGCAGTAACAGAGAGGACACTGAAGCTTTCTTT
TRBV2	TRBJ2-3	.	TRBD1	CASSSFQGGQGARDTQYF	TGTGCCAGCAGCTCCTTCCAGGGAGGACAGGGGGCGAGAGATACGCAGTATTTT
TRBV29-1	TRBJ2-7	many	TRBD1	CSVVRDSSYEQYF	TGCAGCGTCGTCCGGGACAGCTCCTACGAGCAGTACTTC